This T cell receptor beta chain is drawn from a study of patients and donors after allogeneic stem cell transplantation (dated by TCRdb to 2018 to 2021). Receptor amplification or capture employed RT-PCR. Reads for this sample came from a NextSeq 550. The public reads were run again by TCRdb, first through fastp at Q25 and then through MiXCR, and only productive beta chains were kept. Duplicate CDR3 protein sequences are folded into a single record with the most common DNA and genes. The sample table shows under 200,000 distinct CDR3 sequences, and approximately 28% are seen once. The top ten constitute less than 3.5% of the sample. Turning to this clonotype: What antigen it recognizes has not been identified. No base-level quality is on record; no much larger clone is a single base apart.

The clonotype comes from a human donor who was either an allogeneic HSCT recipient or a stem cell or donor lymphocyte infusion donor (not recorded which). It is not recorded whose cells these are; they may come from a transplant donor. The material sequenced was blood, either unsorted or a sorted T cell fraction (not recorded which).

The DNA sequence follows: TGTGCCAGCAGTGCTCAGGAGAACACAGATACGCAGTATTTT. It codes for CASSAQENTDTQYF. This receptor chain uses TRBV6-4 and TRBJ2-3, with no confidently assigned D gene. The germline V gene yields MRHNA for CDR1 and SNTAGT for CDR2. At the junction V is shortened by 4 bases and J by 2 bases, with 10 bases in between. From the cysteine through the phenylalanine, the CDR3 covers 14 amino acids. The entry retains the CDR3 DNA only, 42 bases that are in frame from base 1.